Below are 28 T cell receptor beta chains sequenced from a single sample in a study of T-cell reconstitution after alpha-beta-depleted transplantation in children. Unique molecular identifiers were incorporated when the TCRbeta library was constructed. TCRdb called the PCR reads again in MiXCR, with one record for every CDR3 protein. The repertoire holds some 200,000 distinct CDR3 sequences, 7.5% to 9.5% seen once, with roughly 36% in the top ten. The source material was PBMCs, mostly from graft donor cells, sampled 360 days after TCRalphabeta/CD19-depleted stem cell transplant. The source of these receptors is a male patient aged 2-15 years who had a stem cell transplant for acute myeloid leukemia, so the T cells may come from the graft donor.

This chain links TRBV20-1 with TRBJ2-3; the D call may be TRBD1 or TRBD2 (5 bases each). Germline V CDR1 and CDR2: DFQATT, SNEGSKA (reference sequence). This CDR3 has 14 residues. CDR3 bases: TGCAGAGTCTGGGGACCCTCCCCCCCAGATACGCAGTATTTT. This sequence encodes CRVWGPSPPDTQYF.

This clonotype has a count of ten or more. The genes are TRBV12-3 or TRBV12-4 and TRBJ1-3; D not certain. V lost 6 bases and J lost 3, with 12 bases in between. This CDR3 spans 14 amino acids. The CDR3 protein is CASSRGSDGNTIYF. In nucleotides, the CDR3 is TGTGCCAGCAGCCGGGGATCGGATGGAAACACCATATATTTT.

The chain uses TRBV20-1 and TRBJ1-4; D gene unclear. The CDR3 runs 13 residues. Germline CDR1 is DFQATT and CDR2 is SNEGSKA (reference sequence). This chain's CDR3 is CGWADPYNEKLFF. The CDR3, as DNA: TGCGGATGGGCGGACCCTTATAATGAAAAACTGTTTTTT.

This sequence joins TRBV18 and TRBJ2-4; no clear D. The germline V gene has CDR1 KGHSH and CDR2 LQKENI. This CDR3 spans 16 amino acids. Trimming cost V 1 base and J 3 bases, with 13 bases left between them. This CDR3 reads CASSPLVGVDKNIQYF. The CDR3 region has the DNA TGTGCCAGCTCACCACTTGTAGGAGTTGACAAAAACATTCAGTACTTC.

The chain employs TRBV12-3 or TRBV12-4 and TRBJ1-4, with a tentative D call TRBD1 (6 bases). The CDR3 totals 15 residues. V gave up 3 bases and J gave up 4 bases, with 12 bases separating them. The CDR3 bases are TGTGCCAGCAGTTTGTCTGGACAGAATAATGAAAAACTGTTTTTT. Translating gives CASSLSGQNNEKLFF.

This clonotype was seen a handful of times. This chain joins TRBV15 and TRBJ1-1; D remains unclear. The CDR3 spans 15 residues. V was pared by 0 bases and J by 4 bases, with 12 bases between. The germline V gene has CDR1 LNHNV and CDR2 YYDKDF (reference sequence). CDR3 sequence reads: CATSRDLGIVTEAFF. DNA of the CDR3: TGTGCCACCAGCAGAGATTTGGGGATTGTCACTGAAGCTTTCTTT.

V and J are TRBV10-3 and TRBJ2-7; D may be TRBD2 (6 bases). CDR1 is ENHRY and CDR2 is SYGVKD in the germline V gene. V was clipped by 8 bases and J by 6 bases, with 17 bases between them. The CDR3 totals 13 residues. The CDR3 DNA reads TGTGCCATCGGGGGGAAAGAGTACGGCGAGCAGTACTTC. As protein: CAIGGKEYGEQYF.

There are many counts of this clonotype. For the CDR3, the DNA is TGTGCCAGCAGACCACCGGGACTAGCGGGAAGGGCTCAAGAGACCCAGTACTTC. It specifies CASRPPGLAGRAQETQYF. The chain carries TRBV6-1 and TRBJ2-5, with 13 bases that match TRBD2. Germline V gene lookup returns CDR1 MNHNS and CDR2 SASEGT. The J segment lost 2 bases and the V segment lost 6 bases, leaving 12 bases of the junction unmatched. The CDR3 consists of 18 residues.

This clonotype was seen only a few times. The rearrangement joins TRBV5-1 to TRBJ2-2; D ambiguous. Trimming took off 7 bases at V and 3 bases at J, with 10 bases between the two ends. The CDR3 loop spans 13 amino acids. The germline gives CDR1 SGHRS, CDR2 YFSETQ. The CDR3 here is CASADGDTGELFF. In DNA, the CDR3 is TGCGCCAGCGCTGACGGTGACACCGGGGAGCTGTTTTTT.

A few counts support this clonotype. V gene TRBV2 combines with J gene TRBJ1-5, with D maybe TRBD1 (6 bases). There are 14 residues in the CDR3. Trimming removed 7 bases at V and 5 bases at J, with 15 bases between. Germline V gene data show CDR1 as SNHLY and CDR2 as FYNNEI. The CDR3: CASMLGTLYQPQHF. Here the CDR3 DNA reads TGTGCCAGCATGCTTGGGACACTTTATCAGCCCCAGCATTTT.

This clonotype was detected only a few times. The chain is built from TRBV6-1 and TRBJ1-2, with 7 bases matching TRBD1. Germline CDR1 and CDR2: MNHNS and SASEGT. There are 15 residues in the CDR3. V dropped 4 bases and J dropped 4; count of bases not matched to a gene: 9. The CDR3, as DNA: TGTGCCAGCAGTGGAAGACAGGGAAGGGGCTATGGCTACACCTTC. Its protein product is CASSGRQGRGYGYTF.

This clonotype was seen ten or more times. This rearrangement joins TRBV27 to TRBJ2-1; weak D call: TRBD2 (5 bases). CDR3 length: 13 amino acids. Germline values: CDR1 MNHEY, CDR2 SMNVEV (reference sequence). Trimming took off 5 bases at V and 8 bases at J, with 13 bases between the two ends. CDR3 in DNA: TGTGCCAGCAGTCCGCTTACTAGGGATGAGCAGTTCTTC. It yields the protein CASSPLTRDEQFF.

The J gene is TRBJ2-5, the V gene TRBV18; unclear D gene. The CDR3 loop spans 17 amino acids. V lost 2 bases to trimming and J lost 4 bases, with 20 bases between them. Germline-derived CDR1 and CDR2 are KGHSH and LQKENI. This CDR3 reads CASSPSVLHGSGETQYF. CDR3 nucleotide sequence: TGTGCCAGCTCACCAAGCGTACTACACGGGTCGGGAGAGACCCAGTACTTC.

CDR3 bases: TGCAGCGTTCGGGGCAGGGGACCCAATCAGCCCCAGCATTTT. It specifies CSVRGRGPNQPQHF. The rearrangement uses TRBV29-1 and TRBJ1-5; possible D gene TRBD1, 6 bases. Per the germline V gene, CDR1 is SQVTM and CDR2 is ANQGSEA. This CDR3 is built from 14 residues. The V gene lost 5 bases and the J gene lost 3 bases, with 14 bases spanning the gap.

V usage is TRBV5-1 and J usage is TRBJ2-5, with TRBD1 matching 10 bases. CDR3 length: 15 residues. With 0 bases clipped from V and 4 bases from J, the junction kept 3 bases outside the gene matches. From germline, CDR1 is SGHRS and CDR2 YFSETQ. CDR3 in amino acids: CASSLAGTGAETQYF. In DNA form, the CDR3 reads TGCGCCAGCAGCTTGGCAGGGACAGGGGCAGAGACCCAGTACTTC.

This clonotype was counted between two and nine times. The rearrangement uses TRBV2 and TRBJ2-7, with 9 bases that match TRBD2. CDR1 and CDR2 (germline): SNHLY, FYNNEI. There are 19 residues in the CDR3. Germline trimming cut 4 bases from V and 2 bases from J; bases unmatched to any gene: 18. The DNA of the CDR3 is TGTGCCAGCAGTGTCCTAGCGGGAACTCTGTTGGGGGCTCCCTACGAGCAGTACTTC. This sequence encodes CASSVLAGTLLGAPYEQYF.

This clonotype came up many times. The chain is built from TRBV6-5 and TRBJ2-3, with 7 nucleotides matching TRBD2. Trimming at V came to 2 bases and at J to 2 bases, leaving 7 bases not matched to a gene. The CDR3 has 16 residues. Germline CDR1 is MNHEY and CDR2 is SVGAGI. CDR3 in DNA: TGTGCCAGCAGTTACGAGTCTAGCGGTACCACAGATACGCAGTATTTT. Its protein is CASSYESSGTTDTQYF.

This clonotype occurred a few times. The chain combines TRBV12-3 or TRBV12-4 with TRBJ1-1, with no clear D. V was pared by 6 bases and J by 7 bases, with 15 bases between. CDR3 length: 13 residues. CDR3 region: CASSLRLEVEAFF. The CDR3 DNA sequence: TGTGCCAGCAGCCTACGACTGGAGGTTGAAGCTTTCTTT.

This chain's CDR3 is CASRPSGTGAYEQYV. In nucleotides, the CDR3 is TGTGCCAGCCGCCCATCCGGGACAGGGGCCTACGAGCAGTACGTC. The J gene is TRBJ2-7, the V gene TRBV27; TRBD1 agrees at 10 bases. V trimming: 8 bases; J trimming: 2 bases; junction bases outside the gene matches: 9. This CDR3 spans 15 amino acids. Germline V gene data show CDR1 as MNHEY and CDR2 as SMNVEV (reference sequence).

This clonotype appeared a few times. The chain's CDR3 is CASNRDRGDSEQYF. CDR3 DNA sequence: TGTGCCAGCAACCGGGACAGGGGGGACTCCGAGCAGTACTTC. The rearrangement joins TRBV12-3 or TRBV12-4 to TRBJ2-7, with 11 nucleotides matching TRBD1. The CDR3 extends over 14 amino acids. The V segment lost 7 bases and the J segment 6 bases; nucleotides outside the gene matches: 8.

This clonotype was observed many times. This rearrangement joins TRBV5-6 to TRBJ2-1; D remains ambiguous. V lost 3 bases and J 8 bases, leaving 18 bases between the germline ends. CDR3 length: 15 amino acids. Germline V CDR1 and CDR2: SGHDT, YYEEEE. The CDR3 DNA follows: TGTGCCAGCAGCTCCCCCATGTCAGTTCTGCATGAGCAGTTCTTC. Protein: CASSSPMSVLHEQFF.

A few counts support this clonotype. The chain combines TRBV12-3 or TRBV12-4 with TRBJ2-1, with TRBD2 matching 14 bases. The V segment lost 5 bases and the J segment 7 bases; nucleotides outside the gene matches: 4. There are 15 residues in the CDR3. Here the CDR3 DNA reads TGTGCCAGCAGTCCCCGGACTAGCGGGAGGAATGAGCAGTTCTTC. It specifies CASSPRTSGRNEQFF.

This clonotype was found many times. The genes are TRBV5-1 and TRBJ2-3; no clear D gene. Trimming left V 0 bases short and J 0 bases short, with 8 bases between. The CDR3 is 15 residues long. Germline V gene data show CDR1 as SGHRS and CDR2 as YFSETQ. The CDR3 coding sequence is TGCGCCAGCAGCTTGGGGTCGTCTAGCACAGATACGCAGTATTTT. Protein: CASSLGSSSTDTQYF.

The chain has TRBV4-1 and TRBJ2-5; TRBD1 matches at 7 bases. V lost 1 base and J lost 3; bases outside the gene matches: 5. Germline loops: CDR1 MGHRA, CDR2 YSYEKL. The CDR3 consists of 15 residues. CDR3 protein: CASSQGNRGKETQYF. DNA of the CDR3: TGCGCCAGCAGCCAAGGGAACAGGGGAAAAGAGACCCAGTACTTC.

In its sample, this clonotype was seen many times. The chain joins TRBV28 to TRBJ1-2; D is unclear. V was shortened by 8 bases and J by 1 base, with 14 bases between the two germline ends. The CDR3 covers 14 residues. Germline V CDR1 and CDR2: MDHEN, SYDVKM. The CDR3 loop is CASGEGGSNYGYTF. DNA for the CDR3: TGTGCCAGCGGGGAGGGCGGCAGTAACTATGGCTACACCTTC.

The table lists this clonotype with a few counts. In DNA, the CDR3 is TGTGCCAGCAGTCCGTGGAGGGGAAGGGTTGAGGGGCCTGCGGAGACCCAGTACTTC. It is translated as CASSPWRGRVEGPAETQYF. This chain uses TRBV6-1 with TRBJ2-5, with a possible D match to TRBD2 (6 bases). The V and J ends lost 5 bases and 5 bases respectively, with 30 bases between them. The germline V gene has CDR1 MNHNS and CDR2 SASEGT. The CDR3 covers 19 residues.

This clonotype was recorded many times. The V gene is TRBV21-1, the J gene TRBJ2-3. TRBV21-1 is annotated as a pseudogene. The CDR3 has 19 amino acids. CDR3 nucleotides: TGTGCCAGCAGCAAAAAAAGACTCCGGCAGACCTCTAGCACAGATACGCAGTATTTT. It translates to CASSKKRLRQTSSTDTQYF.

Many counts were recorded for this clonotype. The gene calls are TRBV12-3 or TRBV12-4 and TRBJ1-3; a weak D match, TRBD1 (5 bases). This CDR3 has 14 amino acids. Deletions cut 4 bases from V and 3 bases from J, with 10 bases between. This CDR3 reads CASSSTDRGNTIYF. The CDR3 nucleotides are TGTGCCAGCAGTTCGACAGACCGTGGAAACACCATATATTTT.